Following are 25 T cell receptor beta chains from one sample sequenced in a study of CD39 and CD103 CD8 tumor-infiltrating T cells. TCRdb's copy holds only in-frame clones and misses some; the assay was immunoSEQ multiplex PCR. Of 1,500 to 1,700 clones in the sample, about 60% were seen once. Sequenced: CD39- CD103+ CD8+ T cells sorted from the tumor. Described subset: CD103+CD39- single-positive CD45RA- CD8 T cells. The receptors stem from a human donor with head and neck squamous cell carcinoma.

This rearrangement joins TRBV12-5 to TRBJ1-4, with 8 bases matching TRBD1. The CDR3 loop spans 15 amino acids. Germline-derived CDR1 and CDR2 are LGHNT and FRNRAP. This CDR3 is CASRFLTGEDEKLFF. The CDR3 coding sequence is TGTGCAAGTCGGTTTCTGACAGGGGAGGACGAAAAACTGTTTTTT.

By sample fraction, this clone is large (0.1 to 1%). The V gene is TRBV27, the J gene TRBJ1-4, with D tentatively TRBD1 (5 bases). CDR3 length equals 15 residues. CDR1 is MNHEY, CDR2 SMNVEV, per germline (reference sequence). The V end was cut by 1 base, the J end by 4 bases, with 10 bases between. CDR3 protein: CASSLFVGDNEKLFF. Here the CDR3 DNA reads TGTGCCAGCAGTTTATTTGTAGGGGATAATGAAAAACTGTTTTTT.

The V gene is TRBV6-5, the J gene TRBJ2-1; D call uncertain. Trimming took 0 bases from V and 6 from J, leaving 6 bases between them. Germline lookup yields CDR1 MNHEY and CDR2 SVGAGI. This CDR3 has 13 amino acids. The CDR3 bases are TGTGCCAGCAGTTACTCGCCGGGCAATGAGCAGTTCTTC. This codes for CASSYSPGNEQFF.

The chain recombines TRBV30 with TRBJ2-5; D may be TRBD1 or TRBD2 (5 bases each). The CDR3 spans 15 residues. The germline V gene encodes CDR1 GTSNPN and CDR2 SVGIG (reference sequence). V was trimmed by 0 bases and J by 4 bases, leaving 15 bases between them. CDR3 sequence: CAWSVGGGFGETQYF. The CDR3 DNA follows: TGTGCCTGGAGTGTAGGTGGGGGATTCGGAGAGACCCAGTACTTC.

The V gene is TRBV4-2, the J gene TRBJ2-1; D possibly corresponds to TRBD2 (5 bases). V was cut by 2 bases and J by 9 bases, with 14 bases left in between. This CDR3 contains 14 residues. From germline, CDR1 is LGHNA and CDR2 YNFKEQ. The CDR3 here is CASSQFFGVTEQFF. The CDR3 nucleotides read TGTGCCAGCAGCCAATTCTTCGGGGTTACTGAGCAGTTCTTC.

The rearrangement joins TRBV27 to TRBJ2-3; the D gene could be TRBD1 or TRBD2 (5 bases each). Between the trimmed V and J ends, which lost 2 bases and 0 bases, there was a span of 15 bases. Germline loops: CDR1 MNHEY, CDR2 SMNVEV (reference sequence). The CDR3 is made up of 17 amino acids. The CDR3 loop reads CASSLNMGPTSTDTQYF. The CDR3 region has the DNA TGTGCCAGCAGTTTAAATATGGGACCCACTAGCACAGATACGCAGTATTTT.

This clone is classed as large. V and J are TRBV28 and TRBJ2-3, with 15 positions matching TRBD2. With 4 bases clipped from V and 0 bases from J, the junction kept 8 bases outside the gene matches. The CDR3 has 19 amino acids. Per the germline V gene, CDR1 is MDHEN and CDR2 is SYDVKM. CDR3 sequence (DNA): TGTGCCAGCAGTTCCTTCGGGACTAGCGGGGGGTCTAGCACAGATACGCAGTATTTT. It translates to CASSSFGTSGGSSTDTQYF.

The V gene is TRBV7-9, the J gene TRBJ1-1; no clear D gene. CDR1 and CDR2 (germline): SEHNR, FQNEAQ (reference sequence). The CDR3 sequence is 12 residues long. The ends were cut back, 5 bases at V and 3 bases at J, with 7 bases in the middle. The CDR3 nucleotides read TGTGCCAGCAGCCCGATCGACACTGAAGCTTTCTTT. This translates into CASSPIDTEAFF.

This clone was seen more than once but under ten times. In DNA, the CDR3 is TGCGCCAGCAGCTTTTTACAGGGTGGCTACGAGCAGTACTTC. It translates to CASSFLQGGYEQYF. The J gene is TRBJ2-7, the V gene TRBV5-1, with a tentative D call TRBD1 (6 bases). Germline lookup yields CDR1 SGHRS and CDR2 YFSETQ. This CDR3 contains 14 residues. V was trimmed by 2 bases and J by 3 bases, leaving 12 bases between them.

The chain links TRBV21-1 to TRBJ2-2; the table's TRBD1 call for D was not verified on the DNA. TRBV21-1 is described as a pseudogene. CDR3 length: 16 residues. The CDR3 bases are TGTGCCAGCAGCAAAGGAAGGGCGCAGGGTCCCGGGGAGCTGTTTTTT. It translates to CASSKGRAQGPGELFF.

The CDR3 loop reads CASSYQGGSNGYTF. The CDR3 region has the DNA TGTGCCAGCAGTTACCAGGGGGGGTCGAATGGCTACACCTTC. V gene TRBV6-5 combines with J gene TRBJ1-2; 7 bases map to TRBD1. The CDR3 runs to 14 residues. V lost 2 bases and J lost 6; bases outside the gene matches: 6. CDR1 is MNHEY, CDR2 SVGAGI, per germline.

This chain connects TRBV2 to TRBJ1-2, with no clear D. The CDR3 covers 13 residues. In germline, CDR1 is SNHLY, CDR2 FYNNEI. The V end was cut by 8 bases, the J end by 1 base, with 11 bases between. CDR3 sequence reads: CASGESFNYGYTF. DNA for the CDR3: TGTGCCAGCGGGGAGTCCTTTAACTATGGCTACACCTTC.

The CDR3 sequence is CASSITSGGHNEQFF. DNA of the CDR3: TGTGCCAGTAGTATAACCAGCGGGGGGCACAATGAGCAGTTCTTC. This rearrangement joins TRBV19 to TRBJ2-1, with 9 bases matching TRBD2. The CDR3 is made up of 15 amino acids. Looked up from germline, CDR1 is LNHDA and CDR2 is SQIVND (reference sequence). The V gene end was trimmed by 2 bases and the J gene end by 5 bases; junction bases not matched to a gene: 4. Complete variable domain (other parts from reference TRBV19 and TRBJ2-1): DGGITQSPKYLFRKEGQNVTLSCEQNLNHDAMYWYRQDPGQGLRLIYYSQIVNDFQKGDIAEGYSVSREKKESFPLTVTSAQKNPTAFYLCASSITSGGHNEQFFGPGTRLTVL.

The CDR3 sequence: CAWSVRGYEQYF. The CDR3 coding sequence is TGTGCCTGGAGTGTACGAGGTTACGAGCAGTACTTC. The chain is built from TRBV30 and TRBJ2-7, with D unclear. The CDR3 consists of 12 residues. Germline assignment: CDR1 GTSNPN and CDR2 SVGIG (reference sequence). V gave up 0 bases and J gave up 4 bases, with 7 bases separating them.

The sample holds one count of this clone. The J gene is TRBJ2-7, the V gene TRBV7-9, with D perhaps TRBD1 or TRBD2 (5 bases each). The CDR3 is 14 amino acids. Trimming took 6 bases from V and 2 from J, leaving 14 bases between them. Germline CDR1 and CDR2: SEHNR and FQNEAQ (reference sequence). The CDR3 reads CASSSRDPAYEQYF. The DNA of the CDR3 is TGTGCCAGCAGTAGCCGGGACCCAGCCTACGAGCAGTACTTC.

This clone was detected only a few times. The CDR3 coding sequence is TGTGCCAGCGGAACCTGGGAGGGGAGGGTTCAAGAGACCCAGTACTTC. Encoded protein: CASGTWEGRVQETQYF. The J gene is TRBJ2-5, the V gene TRBV28; the match to TRBD2 covers 7 bases. The V segment lost 8 bases and the J segment 2 bases; nucleotides outside the gene matches: 14. Germline V lookup: CDR1 MDHEN, CDR2 SYDVKM. This CDR3 comprises 16 residues.

This clone appeared a few times. V and J are TRBV6-6 and TRBJ2-7; the D gene is possibly TRBD1 (7 bases). This CDR3 has 15 residues. CDR1 is MNHNY, CDR2 SVGAGI, per germline (reference sequence). Trimming stripped 2 bases from V and 3 bases from J, with 14 bases between. As DNA, the CDR3 is TGTGCCAGCAGTTACGTATACCAGGGGGGCTACGAGCAGTACTTC. The encoded protein is CASSYVYQGGYEQYF.

CDR3 sequence reads: CASSLSAGLPQHF. For the CDR3, the DNA is TGTGCCAGCAGTTTAAGCGCAGGCCTTCCCCAGCATTTT. This chain connects TRBV27 to TRBJ1-5; unclear D gene. The length of the CDR3 is 13 residues. Germline V gene lookup returns CDR1 MNHEY and CDR2 SMNVEV (reference sequence). The V and J ends lost 2 bases and 10 bases respectively, with 12 bases between them.

J is TRBJ2-7 and V is TRBV7-9; D is possibly TRBD1 (6 bases). The germline CDR1 and CDR2 sequences are SEHNR and FQNEAQ (reference sequence). V was shortened by 5 bases and J by 3 bases, with 11 bases between the two germline ends. The CDR3 length is 13 residues. CDR3 sequence reads: CASSQKGDYEQYF. The CDR3 DNA follows: TGTGCCAGCAGCCAGAAGGGGGACTACGAGCAGTACTTC. The full variable domain, with the rest looked up from reference TRBV7-9 and TRBJ2-7, is DTGVSQNPRHKITKRGQNVTFRCDPISEHNRLYWYRQTLGQGPEFLTYFQNEAQLEKSRLLSDRFSAERPKGSFSTLEIQRTEQGDSAMYLCASSQKGDYEQYFGPGTRLTVT.

This clone was found once. CDR3 nucleotide sequence: TGTGCCAGCAGCTTAGCACAGGACTCCTACGAGCAGTACTTC. It is translated as CASSLAQDSYEQYF. The chain joins TRBV7-1 to TRBJ2-7, with D perhaps matching TRBD1 (5 bases). TRBV7-1 is an ORF, with its function uncertain. Trimming removed 4 bases at V and 0 bases at J, with 10 bases between. The CDR3 extends over 14 amino acids.

This chain links TRBV7-9 with TRBJ2-6; D is unresolved. Deletions cut 5 bases from V and 0 bases from J, with 14 bases between. The germline CDR1 and CDR2 sequences are SEHNR and FQNEAQ (reference sequence). The CDR3 consists of 17 residues. CDR3 DNA: TGTGCCAGCAGCCCCCCGGGCTTAGACTCTGGGGCCAACGTCCTGACTTTC. It translates to CASSPPGLDSGANVLTF.

This clone is large within its sample. V and J are TRBV28 and TRBJ2-1, with D possibly being TRBD1 (6 bases). The CDR3 extends over 15 amino acids. Trimming removed 6 bases at V and 3 bases at J, with 15 bases between. Germline loops: CDR1 MDHEN, CDR2 SYDVKM. The CDR3 protein is CASRTGQTIYNEQFF. DNA of the CDR3: TGTGCCAGCAGAACTGGACAGACCATCTACAATGAGCAGTTCTTC.

V usage is TRBV27 and J usage is TRBJ1-1; 8 nucleotides match TRBD1. The germline gives CDR1 MNHEY, CDR2 SMNVEV (reference sequence). There are 15 residues in the CDR3. V lost 4 bases to trimming and J lost 2 bases; unmatched junction nucleotides: 6. CDR3 in DNA: TGTGCCAGCAGTTCAATACAGGGGGTTAACACTGAAGCTTTCTTT. Its protein is CASSSIQGVNTEAFF.

The chain is built from TRBV5-3 and TRBJ2-2; the match to TRBD2 covers 8 bases. TRBV5-3 is known as an ORF, though its function is uncertain. The CDR3 extends over 17 amino acids. The trim removed 5 bases at V and 6 bases at J, leaving 15 bases unmatched. CDR3 loop: CARSSRTGGRPPGELFF. CDR3 DNA: TGTGCCAGAAGTTCTCGTACGGGGGGGCGTCCTCCCGGGGAGCTGTTTTTT.

This rearrangement joins TRBV5-6 to TRBJ2-3; TRBD2 agrees at 10 bases. The CDR3 is made up of 16 amino acids. V lost 4 bases to trimming and J lost 2 bases; unmatched junction nucleotides: 7. CDR1 is SGHDT and CDR2 is YYEEEE in the germline V gene. The CDR3 DNA reads TGTGCCAGCAGCACCCTACTAGCGGGGATCACAGATACGCAGTATTTT. It is translated as CASSTLLAGITDTQYF.